These T cell receptor beta chains were read from a single sample in a study of T-cell memory formation after mild COVID-19. TCRdb independently ran MiXCR on the 5' RACE reads; one entry per CDR3 protein. Among about 190,000 distinct CDR3 sequences listed, 18% were seen once. Specimen: PBMCs or a T cell subset sorted from them (not recorded which). Receptor source: an adult woman who had mild COVID-19 (a few samples of this study predate the infection). Cell type and time point are not known. The CDR3 runs from the conserved cysteine through the conserved F or W. A D gene is named only where the DNA matches it firmly. Size is omitted from some rows. Given values are once, few, many or a class for expanded clones.

d_call clone_size j_call v_call cdr3_nt cdr3_aa
NA many TRBJ1-1 TRBV5-1 TGCGCCAGCAGTCACAGGACTGCGAACACTGAAGCTTTCTTT CASSHRTANTEAFF
TRBD1 NA TRBJ1-6 TRBV19 TGTGCCAGTAGGACCGGGACAGAGAATTCACCCCTCCACTTT CASRTGTENSPLHF
NA many TRBJ1-1 TRBV5-1 TGCGCCAGCAGTCTTTGGCAGGGGAACACTGAAGCTTTCTTT CASSLWQGNTEAFF
NA many TRBJ1-2 TRBV5-1 TGCGCCAGCAGCGCCCTCAGGGATGGGTATGGCTACACCTTC CASSALRDGYGYTF
NA NA TRBJ2-2 TRBV20-1 TGCAGTGTTAGAGAGGGGAGCGGCACCGGGGAGCTGTTTTTT CSVREGSGTGELFF
TRBD1 many TRBJ2-2 TRBV7-2 TGTGCCAGCAGCTCCAGGACAGGATCGAACACCGGGGAGCTGTTTTTT CASSSRTGSNTGELFF
NA few TRBJ2-7 TRBV19 TGTGCCAGTGGCGGAGGGGCCTACGAGCAGTACTTC CASGGGAYEQYF
NA NA TRBJ1-2 TRBV7-2 TGTGCCAGCAGCTCCTTTCCCTACTATGGCTACACCTTC CASSSFPYYGYTF
NA many TRBJ1-1 TRBV18 TGTGCCAGCTCACCAGGGAACACTGAAGCTTTCTTT CASSPGNTEAFF
TRBD1 NA TRBJ2-2 TRBV19 TGTGCCAGTAGCCGGGACAGCCCGAACACCGGGGAGCTGTTTTTT CASSRDSPNTGELFF
TRBD1 NA TRBJ1-2 TRBV5-1 TGCGCCAGCAGTCCGGACAGGGTACAGTATGGCTACACCTTC CASSPDRVQYGYTF
NA few TRBJ2-2 TRBV20-1 TGCAGTGCTTGGGCCAGAGACGGGGAGCTGTTTTTT CSAWARDGELFF
TRBD2 NA TRBJ2-7 TRBV6-5 TGTGCCAGCAGAAGAGCTAGCGGGGGTTCCTACGAGCAGTACTTC CASRRASGGSYEQYF
NA few TRBJ1-2 TRBV5-1 TGCGCCAGCAGCCCCGAAGGTCGGGGGAACTATGGCTACACCTTC CASSPEGRGNYGYTF
NA NA TRBJ1-2 TRBV10-3 TGTGCCATCAGTGAAGGGAAGACTAACTATGGCTACACCTTC CAISEGKTNYGYTF
NA NA TRBJ1-2 TRBV28 TGTGCCAGCAGTTTAAAGGGCTATGGCTACACCTTC CASSLKGYGYTF
NA NA TRBJ2-1 TRBV15 TGTGCCACCAGCCAGTCGGGGAATGAGCAGTTCTTC CATSQSGNEQFF
NA NA TRBJ2-3 TRBV6-1 TGTGCCAGCACCCGGGGGGCCGGGCCAGATACGCAGTATTTT CASTRGAGPDTQYF
NA few TRBJ1-5 TRBV6-5 TGTGCCAGCAGTTCGGGCCGCCGGGGGGCTCATCAGCCCCAGCATTTT CASSSGRRGAHQPQHF
NA NA TRBJ2-5 TRBV12-5 TGTGCTAGTGGCCCCCTCAGGTTGGAGACACAGTACTTC CASGPLRLETQYF
NA NA TRBJ1-1 TRBV7-6 TGTGCCAGCAGCCGGGACCGCGGACGGTACACTGAAGCTTTCTTT CASSRDRGRYTEAFF
NA few TRBJ1-2 TRBV6-5 TGTGCCAGCAGTTACTCGACATCCGGGGGCGTTTTTGGCTACACCTTC CASSYSTSGGVFGYTF
TRBD2 NA TRBJ2-1 TRBV29-1 TGCAGCGTCGAAAAACTAGCGGGAGGGCAAAATGAGCAGTTCTTC CSVEKLAGGQNEQFF
TRBD1 few TRBJ1-6 TRBV20-1 TGCAGTCCCCGCAGACAGGGGCCTAATTCACCCCTCCACTTT CSPRRQGPNSPLHF
TRBD1 NA TRBJ1-2 TRBV7-9 TGTGCCAGCAGCCCTCAGGGACAGGGAAGCTATGGCTACACCTTC CASSPQGQGSYGYTF
NA NA TRBJ2-2 TRBV12-3/TRBV12-4 TGTGCCAGCAGTTCGGACTCATACACCGGGGAGCTGTTTTTT CASSSDSYTGELFF
NA many TRBJ2-5 TRBV5-1 TGCGCCAGCAGCCCGACCCAAGAGACCCAGTACTTC CASSPTQETQYF
TRBD2 few TRBJ2-7 TRBV12-3/TRBV12-4 TGTGCCAGCAGTTCGACTAGCGGGGGGATCCGCGAGCAGTACTTC CASSSTSGGIREQYF
TRBD1 NA TRBJ2-7 TRBV4-1 TGCGCCAGCAGCCAAGAAACAGGGGGCCTTTTATACGAGCAGTACTTC CASSQETGGLLYEQYF
NA NA TRBJ1-2 TRBV12-3/TRBV12-4 TGTGCCAGCAGTTTAGGACAACAGTCCTATGGCTACACCTTC CASSLGQQSYGYTF
TRBD2 NA TRBJ2-1 TRBV20-1 TGCAGTGCTAGAAAAAGGACTAGCGGGGGACTCTACAATGAGCAGTTCTTC CSARKRTSGGLYNEQFF
TRBD1 once TRBJ1-2 TRBV7-2 TGTGCCAGCAGCTTAACAGAACAGGGGGGCTACACCTTC CASSLTEQGGYTF
TRBD2 NA TRBJ2-1 TRBV4-2 TGTGCCAGCAGCCAAGTACTAGCGGGAGCCTACAATGAGCAGTTCTTC CASSQVLAGAYNEQFF
NA few TRBJ1-2 TRBV5-6 TGTGCCAGCAGCTTGGAGCCATTCACGACATATGGCTACACCTTC CASSLEPFTTYGYTF
TRBD1 NA TRBJ2-1 TRBV5-1 TGCGCCAGCAGCCAGTTCCGGGACAGGGGTTCTTACAATGAGCAGTTCTTC CASSQFRDRGSYNEQFF
NA NA TRBJ1-2 TRBV6-2/TRBV6-3 TGTGCCAGCGCCGAGCCTAACTATGGCTACACCTTC CASAEPNYGYTF